The 22 T cell receptor beta chains below were found in one sample sequenced in a study of cytomegalovirus exposure and HLA in healthy donors. This PCR relied on a set of 60 Vbeta primers and 13 Jbeta primers. Sequencing used immunoSEQ multiplex PCR; TCRdb keeps in-frame clones, though not all of them. Its table lists approximately 130,000 clones. The sample taken for sequencing was PBMCs. The origin of the receptors is a woman aged 55-70 years in good health and CMV-seronegative.

The chain uses TRBV4-1 and TRBJ2-1; 9 bases fit TRBD1. Germline V gives CDR1 MGHRA, CDR2 YSYEKL. The CDR3 runs 15 residues. After removal of 4 bases from V and 7 bases from J, the junction contained 8 bases not matched to a gene. The CDR3 loop is CASSLRQGGLNEQFF. The CDR3 DNA reads TGCGCCAGCAGCCTTCGACAGGGGGGTTTGAATGAGCAGTTCTTC.

The chain combines TRBV6-5 with TRBJ2-3; 7 positions match TRBD2. This CDR3 region has 12 residues. J was trimmed by 3 bases and V by 6 bases; bases with no gene match: 0. CDR1 is MNHEY, CDR2 SVGAGI, per germline. The CDR3 DNA reads as TGTGCCAGCAGAGCGGGAACAGATACGCAGTATTTT. Translated: CASRAGTDTQYF.

V usage is TRBV15 and J usage is TRBJ2-1; 8 bases match TRBD2. Germline V gene sequence: CDR1 LNHNV, CDR2 YYDKDF (reference sequence). The CDR3 totals 14 residues. Trimming removed 0 bases from V and 9 bases from J; junction bases left unmatched: 4. The CDR3 protein is CATSRDRGGAEQFF. The CDR3 nucleotides are TGTGCCACCAGCAGAGATCGGGGGGGAGCTGAGCAGTTCTTC.

The rearrangement links TRBV19 to TRBJ1-2; the match to TRBD1 covers 7 bases. This CDR3 is built from 13 residues. CDR1 is LNHDA and CDR2 is SQIVND in the germline V gene (reference sequence). V was clipped by 10 bases and J by 5 bases; unmatched bases: 10. DNA of the CDR3: TGTGCCACTAAGACAGGGTCCTTATATGGCTACACCTTC. It codes for CATKTGSLYGYTF.

This rearrangement joins TRBV5-4 to TRBJ2-1, with TRBD2 as a possible D gene (6 bases). The CDR3 is 17 residues long. The V end lost 1 base, the J end lost 7 bases, and 21 bases lay between the germline ends. Germline loops: CDR1 SGHNT, CDR2 YYREEE (reference sequence). As DNA, the CDR3 is TGTGCCAGCAGCTTGATCGTCGGGGGATCGGGAAGAAATGAGCAGTTCTTC. Translated: CASSLIVGGSGRNEQFF.

The V call is TRBV7-3, the J call TRBJ2-2; 10 bases map to TRBD2. Germline CDR1 reads SGHTA; CDR2 reads FQGTGA. The trim removed 4 bases at V and 2 bases at J, leaving 7 bases unmatched. This CDR3 region has 17 residues. CDR3 sequence: CASSWTGTSVNTGELFF. In DNA, the CDR3 is TGTGCCAGCAGCTGGACCGGGACTAGCGTTAACACCGGGGAGCTGTTTTTT. Looking up the rest from reference TRBV7-3 and TRBJ2-2 gives the full variable domain: GAGVSQTPSNKVTEKGKYVELRCDPISGHTALYWYRQSLGQGPEFLIYFQGTGAADDSGLPNDRFFAVRPEGSVSTLKIQRTERGDSAVYLCASSWTGTSVNTGELFFGEGSRLTVL.

The gene calls are TRBV9 and TRBJ1-1; D is undetermined. This CDR3 comprises 14 residues. The germline V and J ends were trimmed by 4 bases and 3 bases, with 13 bases remaining between them. Germline lookup yields CDR1 SGDLS and CDR2 YYNGEE. The CDR3 is CASSLSLRDTEAFF. The CDR3, as DNA: TGTGCCAGCAGCCTGAGCTTAAGAGACACTGAAGCTTTCTTT.

This rearrangement joins TRBV6-6 to TRBJ2-1, with 7 bases matching TRBD2. The trim removed 9 bases at V and 6 bases at J, leaving 5 bases unmatched. Germline CDR1 and CDR2: MNHNY and SVGAGI (reference sequence). The CDR3 covers 12 residues. The CDR3 region has the DNA TGTGCCAGTATGGGCGGGGGCAATGAGCAGTTCTTC. This encodes CASMGGGNEQFF.

The chain is built from TRBV28 and TRBJ1-2; the D gene is possibly TRBD1 (5 bases). Germline CDR1 MDHEN, CDR2 SYDVKM. With 4 bases removed from V and 7 bases from J, the gap between germline ends came to 13 bases. This CDR3 has 13 amino acids. The DNA for the CDR3 is TGTGCCAGCAGTTCGACAGTTTTCCGTGGCTACACCTTC. It codes for CASSSTVFRGYTF.

The gene calls are TRBV9 and TRBJ1-3, with D perhaps matching TRBD1 (6 bases). Trimming took 0 bases from V and 4 from J, leaving 17 bases between them. The CDR3 contains 17 residues. Germline CDR1 reads SGDLS; CDR2 reads YYNGEE. CDR3 amino acids: CASSVAWRTGPGNTIYF. DNA for the CDR3: TGTGCCAGCAGCGTAGCCTGGAGAACAGGGCCCGGAAACACCATATATTTT.

About this clone itself: This sample also contains other DNA sequences that code for the same CDR3. The chain recombines TRBV6-5 with TRBJ1-4; D unclear. The CDR3 extends over 14 amino acids. V gave up 8 bases and J gave up 5 bases, with 15 bases separating them. CDR1 and CDR2 (germline): MNHEY, SVGAGI. CDR3 coding DNA: TGTGCCAGCGGCCCGGGTCCGCCGAATGAAAAACTGTTTTTT. Amino acids: CASGPGPPNEKLFF.

The V gene is TRBV19, the J gene TRBJ2-1; 9 nucleotides line up with TRBD1. CDR1 is LNHDA and CDR2 is SQIVND in the germline V gene (reference sequence). This CDR3 has 15 residues. After removal of 9 bases from V and 2 bases from J, the junction contained 8 bases not matched to a gene. The CDR3 loop reads CASRLDRGTYNEQFF. CDR3 nucleotide sequence: TGTGCCAGCCGTTTGGACAGGGGCACCTACAATGAGCAGTTCTTC.

The gene calls are TRBV5-4 and TRBJ2-3; D is ambiguous. The CDR3 has 14 amino acids. V was shortened by 0 bases and J by 0 bases, with 5 bases between the two germline ends. Germline V gives CDR1 SGHNT, CDR2 YYREEE (reference sequence). The DNA for the CDR3 is TGTGCCAGCAGCTTGGGCCGGAGCACAGATACGCAGTATTTT. This codes for CASSLGRSTDTQYF.

The rearrangement links TRBV5-6 to TRBJ2-1; TRBD2 agrees at 9 bases. The CDR3 is 14 amino acids. The germline V gene encodes CDR1 SGHDT and CDR2 YYEEEE. The V segment lost 4 bases and the J segment 2 bases; nucleotides outside the gene matches: 1. CDR3 sequence reads: CASSGTSPYNEQFF. The CDR3 DNA reads TGTGCCAGCAGCGGGACTAGCCCCTACAATGAGCAGTTCTTC.

The rearrangement joins TRBV15 to TRBJ1-6; a possible D gene is TRBD1 (5 bases). In germline, CDR1 is LNHNV, CDR2 YYDKDF (reference sequence). V was clipped by 0 bases and J by 10 bases, with 13 bases between them. CDR3 size: 15 residues. CDR3 DNA: TGTGCCACCAGCAGAGATGTTGGGGGAGGCTCACCCCTCCACTTT. It is translated as CATSRDVGGGSPLHF. Combining the CDR3 with reference TRBV15 and TRBJ1-6 gives the whole variable domain DAMVIQNPRYQVTQFGKPVTLSCSQTLNHNVMYWYQQKSSQAPKLLFHYYDKDFNNEADTPDNFQSRRPNTSFCFLDIRSPGLGDTAMYLCATSRDVGGGSPLHFGNGTRLTVT.

V is TRBV9 and J is TRBJ2-3; TRBD2 aligns across 9 bases. CDR1 and CDR2 from the germline V gene are SGDLS and YYNGEE. This CDR3 comprises 16 residues. V was pared by 0 bases and J by 2 bases, with 4 bases of the junction left unmatched. In DNA, the CDR3 is TGTGCCAGCAGCGTAGCTGGCGGGAGGGCCACAGATACGCAGTATTTT. This codes for CASSVAGGRATDTQYF. Combining the CDR3 with reference TRBV9 and TRBJ2-3 gives the whole variable domain DSGVTQTPKHLITATGQRVTLRCSPRSGDLSVYWYQQSLDQGLQFLIQYYNGEERAKGNILERFSAQQFPDLHSELNLSSLELGDSALYFCASSVAGGRATDTQYFGPGTRLTVL.

V and J are TRBV28 and TRBJ1-2; 8 bases align to TRBD1. There are 17 residues in the CDR3. V lost 4 bases to trimming and J lost 8 bases; unmatched junction nucleotides: 18. The germline V gene encodes CDR1 MDHEN and CDR2 SYDVKM. In DNA form, the CDR3 reads TGTGCCAGCAGTTCATATGCACCGGGACAGGCCTCGAAAGGCTACACCTTC. Translation gives CASSSYAPGQASKGYTF.

J is TRBJ1-5 and V is TRBV10-2, with D possibly matching TRBD1 (5 bases). V lost 5 bases and J 6 bases, leaving 11 bases between the germline ends. There are 13 residues in the CDR3. Germline V CDR1 and CDR2: WSHSY, SAAADI. The CDR3 DNA follows: TGCGCCAGCAGTCCGGGGGTAGGTCAGCCCCAGCATTTT. Residues: CASSPGVGQPQHF.

The gene calls are TRBV19 and TRBJ2-1; TRBD1 agrees at 7 bases. CDR1 and CDR2 (germline): LNHDA, SQIVND (reference sequence). V lost 9 bases and J lost 5; bases outside the gene matches: 7. The CDR3 covers 13 residues. This CDR3 is CASGTEMDNEQFF. In nucleotides, the CDR3 is TGTGCCAGCGGGACAGAGATGGACAATGAGCAGTTCTTC.

J is TRBJ1-2 and V is TRBV11-2; D gene unclear. The CDR3 is made up of 11 amino acids. Trimming took off 8 bases at V and 2 bases at J, with 6 bases between the two ends. Looked up from germline, CDR1 is SGHAT and CDR2 is FQNNGV. The CDR3 sequence: CASYGNYGYTF. DNA for the CDR3: TGTGCCAGCTACGGGAACTATGGCTACACCTTC.

The chain has TRBV6-1 and TRBJ1-4; D gene ambiguous. Germline loops: CDR1 MNHNS, CDR2 SASEGT. The V gene lost 10 bases and the J gene lost 4 bases, with 19 bases spanning the gap. The CDR3 covers 15 residues. CDR3 sequence (DNA): TGTGCCACCCAGGATGTCAGCCGGCATAATGAAAAACTGTTTTTT. As protein: CATQDVSRHNEKLFF.

The V call is TRBV5-1, the J call TRBJ1-2; 8 bases line up with TRBD1. This CDR3 region has 14 residues. Germline V gene sequence: CDR1 SGHRS, CDR2 YFSETQ. V shed 0 bases, J shed 6 bases, and the junction held 4 bases outside the gene matches. CDR3 region: CASSLVATGDGYTF. CDR3 in DNA: TGCGCCAGCAGCTTGGTGGCGACAGGGGATGGCTACACCTTC.